This T cell receptor (beta chain) was documented in a study of blood T cell repertoires in COVID-19. The repertoire was sequenced with immunoSEQ multiplex PCR; TCRdb's copy has only in-frame clones and lacks some. The sample has some 180,000 clones, around 79% seen once; the top ten hold roughly 5.7%. The CDR3 runs 15 residues. From germline, CDR1 is KGHSH and CDR2 LQKENI. V lost 4 bases and J lost 0; bases outside the gene matches: 5. Sequencing input: peripheral blood. The sequence came from a woman aged 40-49 years with COVID-19, enrolled during active disease. This chain links TRBV18 with TRBJ2-7, with 8 bases lining up with TRBD2. This CDR3 reads CASSRGGTFSYEQYF. The CDR3 DNA reads TGTGCCAGCTCACGCGGGGGGACCTTCTCCTACGAGCAGTACTTC.